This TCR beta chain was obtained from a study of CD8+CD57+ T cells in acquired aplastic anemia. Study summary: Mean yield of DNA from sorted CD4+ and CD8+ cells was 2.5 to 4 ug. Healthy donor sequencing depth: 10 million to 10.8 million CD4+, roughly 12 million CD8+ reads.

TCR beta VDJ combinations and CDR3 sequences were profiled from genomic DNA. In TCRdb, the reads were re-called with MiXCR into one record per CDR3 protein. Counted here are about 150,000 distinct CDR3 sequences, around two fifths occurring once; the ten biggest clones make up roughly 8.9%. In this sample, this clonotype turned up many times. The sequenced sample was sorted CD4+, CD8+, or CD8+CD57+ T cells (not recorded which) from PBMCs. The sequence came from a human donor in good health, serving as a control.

The CDR3 reads CASSAQGVLSAEQYF. CDR3 in DNA: TGTGCCAGCAGTGCGCAGGGGGTACTAAGCGCCGAGCAGTACTTC. This chain uses TRBV27 with TRBJ2-7, with 7 bases matching TRBD1. Germline values: CDR1 MNHEY, CDR2 SMNVEV (reference sequence). This CDR3 is built from 15 residues. J lost 6 bases, V lost 5 bases, and 13 bases had no gene match.